Presented here are 6 T cell receptor beta chains from one specimen sequenced in a study of post-analysis software for immune sequencing data. Findings of the study overall: TRBV5-6, TRBV5-1 and TRBV20-1 were among a handful of TRBV segments more frequent in patients than controls.

Unique molecular identifiers featured in each of the TCR beta cDNA libraries. In TCRdb, the PCR reads were re-called with MiXCR into one record per CDR3 protein. The table records about 430,000 distinct CDR3 sequences, 30% to 45% of them present only once. Their antigen targets remain unknown. The sequenced material came from blood. The origin of the receptors is a girl aged 2 to 10 with multiple sclerosis.

This clonotype was counted a few times. J is TRBJ1-2 and V is TRBV7-8; 12 positions agree with TRBD1. The CDR3 spans 15 residues. Per the germline V gene, CDR1 is SGHVS and CDR2 is FQNEAQ. V shed 6 bases and J 2 bases; nucleotides not matched to a gene: 4. CDR3 coding DNA: TGTGCCAGCAGTCGGGGACAGGGGGCGAACTATGGCTACACCTTC. This gives the protein CASSRGQGANYGYTF.

The chain recombines TRBV28 with TRBJ2-1; 10 nucleotides agree with TRBD1. Germline V gene sequence: CDR1 MDHEN, CDR2 SYDVKM. The CDR3 length is 16 residues. With 2 bases clipped from V and 5 bases from J, the junction kept 6 bases outside the gene matches. CDR3 in DNA: TGTGCCAGCAGTTTAATCTTCGGGACAGGGGACAATGAGCAGTTCTTC. Translating gives CASSLIFGTGDNEQFF.

This clonotype was counted a few times. The gene calls are TRBV6-2 or TRBV6-3 and TRBJ1-1; D remains unclear. Between the trimmed V and J ends, which lost 3 bases and 1 base, there was a span of 6 bases. The CDR3 contains 13 residues. Germline CDR1 and CDR2: MNHEY and SVGEGT. The CDR3 DNA reads as TGTGCCAGCAGTTATCTTGGGAACACTGAAGCTTTCTTT. It codes for CASSYLGNTEAFF.

A word on this clonotype: At one end, the junction sequence differs from germline, possibly due to a read error. This chain connects TRBV3-1 to TRBJ1-5; 8 bases match TRBD1. The CDR3 loop spans 15 amino acids. The germline gives CDR1 LGHDT, CDR2 YNNKEL (reference sequence). The CDR3 DNA reads TGTGCCAGCAGCCTTGGACAGGGTAGCGATCAGCCCCAGCATTTT. Translating it yields CASSLGQGSDQPQHF.

The rearrangement uses TRBV20-1 and TRBJ1-1; 7 bases are a match to TRBD1. Trimming removed 2 bases from V and 4 bases from J; junction bases left unmatched: 7. Germline V gene data show CDR1 as DFQATT and CDR2 as SNEGSKA (reference sequence). The CDR3 is 14 residues long. CDR3 residues: CSARTGVGFTEAFF. The CDR3 bases are TGCAGTGCTAGAACAGGGGTCGGTTTCACTGAAGCTTTCTTT.

The chain uses TRBV7-2 and TRBJ2-5; D is unclear. Judging by the DNA end, TRBJ2-7 fits better; the J call may be wrong. Looked up from germline, CDR1 is SGHTA and CDR2 is FQGNSA. The CDR3 spans 14 residues. CDR3 bases: TGTGCCAGCAGCTGGGGTCGGTCCCCCTACGAGCAGTACTTC. It specifies CASSWGRSPYEQYF.